Listed here is a single TCR beta chain. What it binds is not known. This specimen belongs to a study of T cell responses to AZD1222 COVID-19 vaccine. Study-level findings and limits: Donors were largely white British and mainly female; clonal diversity was possibly underestimated. Unmutated variant regions reportedly attract nearly half of all spike-specific TCRs. Sampled repertoires all dated from after the peak T cell response. Regions 160-218 and 743-854 held dominance among vaccine-associated CD4 TCRs, which spanned spike.

TCRdb keeps only in-frame clones here, not all; method: immunoSEQ multiplex PCR. Counted here are 150,000 to 200,000 clones, roughly 91% occurring once; the ten biggest clones make up less than 6.5%. The germline V and J ends were trimmed by 2 bases and 11 bases, with 10 bases remaining between them. CDR3 length: 13 amino acids. Germline V gene data show CDR1 as MNHEY and CDR2 as SVGAGI. The chain couples TRBV6-5 to TRBJ1-6; weak D call: TRBD1 (5 bases). The sequencing here drew on peripheral blood, taken 28 days after the second AZD1222 dose. The TCR was taken from an adult who received the AZD1222 COVID-19 vaccine. This chain's CDR3 is CASSYDSLPPLHF. The CDR3 region has the DNA TGTGCCAGCAGTTACGACAGTCTACCACCCCTCCACTTT.